The source of this T cell receptor beta chain is a study of cytomegalovirus exposure and HLA in healthy donors (dated by TCRdb to 2016 to 2017). About the investigation overall: In an earlier analysis of several hundred of the donors, 250 to 350 Gb of sequence data and 100 million or so unique TCR beta sequences from about 180 million T cells were reported. An early release that covered fewer than 800 HLA-typed donors contained 300 to 350 gigabases of sequencing data and tens of millions of unique TCR sequences. Among the roughly 370 genotyped donors, roughly 80% belonged to the genetic ancestry cluster associated with self-reported Caucasian donors. The study aimed to test whether cataloging public T cell receptors could reveal signatures of past pathogen exposure. The study used immunosequencing to profile the T cell repertoires of several hundred subjects and linked those repertoires to cytomegalovirus serostatus. In addition to the first cohort of 650 to 750 subjects, a separate validation cohort of approximately 130 different subjects was used. To predict cytomegalovirus infection status, the study combined high-throughput TCR immunosequencing, statistical association of individual TCRs with disease status, and machine learning. A later analysis re-analyzed previously published TCR beta repertoires from approximately 700 donors and added high-resolution HLA genotyping to study TCR occurrence patterns. Rather than drawing on any new phenotypic data, the later analysis identified candidate immune exposures from TCR beta sequences and the way those sequences occurred across donors. To decide whether each TCR beta V gene segment behaved as functional or pseudogenic, an earlier analysis of over 500 of the donors relied on high-throughput TCR beta sequencing. Donor age, sex, ethnicity and CMV serostatus were compiled alongside the repertoire data. In a later genetic analysis, genome-wide SNP genotypes for about three fifths of the 666 donors were used, and that subset was treated as a discovery cohort. Every repertoire in the discovery cohort had been generated on one and the same sequencing platform. HLA typing covered class I and class II loci at four-digit resolution. Typing coverage differed by locus: A, B, C, DRB1 and DQB1 were typed in about 620-630 donors, DQA1 in 522, DPA1 in 600 to 610, and DPB1 in 450 to 480. Because of strong linkage in the cohort, roughly five DR-DQ haplotypes were treated as single units for association and clustering. Among under 450 genotyped donors of the cohort, an average of approximately 230,000 unique TCR beta nucleotide sequences were sequenced per donor, 15% to 20% of them non-productive. Study-level results and caveats: A later analysis associated about 16,000 TCR beta sequences with specific HLA alleles at a false discovery rate of 0.05. An earlier analysis of approximately 570 of the donors showed that most TCR beta V segments appeared in productive rearrangements either about 90% or about 30% of the time, which broadly matched IMGT annotations. Linkage disequilibrium might explain the correlated functional status among segregating V segments, but an unknown experimental factor could not be excluded. The only immune exposure information available for the cohort was CMV serostatus. In a later analysis, most CMV-associated TCR beta chains were found to appear HLA-restricted, with HLA associations seemingly driven largely by CMV exposure. In a later genetic analysis, a missense DCLRE1C variant was associated with V-gene and J-gene trimming of TCR beta chains, and the association was replicated in an independent cohort. Presence/absence analyses assumed roughly uniform sequencing depth across donors, an assumption that may not hold. A later analysis reported that several top co-occurrence clusters appeared linked to parvovirus B19, influenza, CMV and Epstein-Barr virus. Three of the identified cytomegalovirus-associated TCR beta chains were confirmed in vitro to be specific for cytomegalovirus antigens. A cluster of highly shared sequence variants was judged likely to represent a technical artifact of the sequencing pipeline. Some IMGT-functional V segments, including TRBV6-2 and TRBV6-3, could not be distinguished by the 87-base-pair reads and were therefore excluded. When HLA alleles, especially DR and DQ, strongly co-occurred, attributing TCR associations to individual alleles was difficult. The cohort was sequenced for TCR beta chains only, and without alpha or paired-chain data the features that could be detected were limited. A later analysis found that TCR association rates varied across HLA loci, with DRB1 alleles showing the most associated TCRs and HLA-C alleles the fewest. The authors suggested that the approach could potentially be generalized to other disease states and immunological phenotypes. Cytomegalovirus status was reported to be diagnosed by the classifier with high specificity and sensitivity in both the original and validation cohorts. The study listed 164 TCR beta chains as associated with cytomegalovirus. In a later analysis, HLA-associated TCR beta chains were found to be more clonally expanded and to have lower generation probabilities than equally common non-associated chains. Because counts were too low, about 15 rarely observed V segments, including chromosome 9 orphons, were left out of the earlier analysis of 587 of the donors. A further reported finding was that TCR beta sequences accurately predicted the HLA-A and HLA-B alleles for most subjects in the first cohort. A later genetic analysis reported fewer N-insertions in productive TCRs among donors in an Asian-associated ancestry cluster than the approximately 670-donor mean. HLA typing was unavailable for some donors at each locus, so association tests used only the typed subset. Most TCR sequences were observed very rarely across donors, whereas some public TCRs were present in many individuals.

A word on this clone: No cognate antigen has been identified for it.

In total, roughly 670 healthy bone marrow donors made up the cohort. At the time of sampling, all cohort members were nominally healthy, though unrecorded immune exposures were likely present. The donor tested CMV seropositive, placing the donor among the 250 to 350 seropositive members of the cohort. A peripheral blood sample was provided by each donor, and peripheral blood mononuclear cells were used for TCR beta sequencing. The Qiagen DNeasy Blood Extraction Kit was used to extract genomic DNA from the blood cell samples. Receptor amplification or capture employed the immunoSEQ multiplex PCR assay. A mixture of 60 forward primers for TCR Vbeta segments and 13 reverse primers for TCR Jbeta segments was used in the multiplex PCR. Amplification of the CDR3 region of rearranged TCR beta genes was performed with a multiplex PCR assay on genomic DNA. The amplified TCR beta libraries were sequenced on the Illumina HiSeq System as 87-base-pair reads. The study's own analysis went as follows. In a later analysis, 70 million to 95 million unique TCR beta chains were counted across the 500 to 850 repertoires, and around 11 million of these chains were shared by at least two donors. A nearest-neighbor algorithm error-corrected the raw reads and collapsed the reads into unique sequences, merging closely related sequences to remove PCR and sequencing errors. To assign V, D and J gene segments, CDR3 sequences were aligned to IMGT reference sequences. For a sequence to be retained, a match of at least six nucleotides to both a V gene segment and a J gene segment was required. Rearrangements were called productive when the CDR3 lacked stop codons and stayed in frame with V and J; all others were non-productive. Following IMGT convention, CDR3 was defined as the stretch from the second conserved V-encoded cysteine to the conserved J-encoded phenylalanine. Sequences without an unambiguous match to a single V gene segment were excluded from the earlier analysis of a few hundred of the donors. In an earlier analysis of 587 of the donors, a V segment was called functional when productive rearrangements were above 56.7%, and segregating when the standard deviation between donors exceeded 5%. To diagnose cytomegalovirus status from the catalog of TCR beta chain sequences, a statistical classification framework was built. V and J gene assignment, in a later analysis, came from comparing TCR nucleotide sequences with IMGT/GENE-DB human TR gene sequences. Using the TCRdist pipeline, a later analysis assigned CDR3 sequences along with most-parsimonious VDJ recombination scenarios. In a later analysis, each TCR beta chain was defined by its CDR3 amino acid sequence together with its V-gene family, and reads without a unique V-gene family were excluded. As a way to deal with suspected cross-contamination and a sequencing artifact, a later analysis dropped 450 to 600 nucleotide sequences that were highly shared and had low generation probability. In a later analysis, a clonal expansion index was calculated for each public chain from normalized within-repertoire ranks of inferred template counts. In a later analysis, generation probabilities were computed with a VDJ recombination model fitted to out-of-frame rearrangements, and the resulting probabilities were checked against IGoR. In a later analysis, hypergeometric tests were used to score TCR-TCR, TCR-HLA and TCR-CMV co-occurrence, with a repertoire-size bias correction applied to TCR pairs. A later analysis estimated false discovery rates by permuting HLA or CMV assignments 20 times. In a later analysis, co-occurring TCRs were grouped using DBSCAN, and TCRdist sequence similarity was added for clustering within HLA-allele-positive subsets. Repertoires with fewer than 30,000 or more than 120,000 public chains were left out of co-occurrence clustering, as were several repertoires with anomalous nucleotide sharing. The source is immuneACCESS, and TCRdb retained only in-frame sequences with V and J called. Part of the clones is not carried over; for the studies checked, unresolved V genes explain less than half of this, and the remainder is unexplained. The V and J calls and the clone size are those of that table, but D and trimming were determined from the DNA. This sample's records show about 38,000 clones. Approximately 10% of the sample belongs to the ten largest clones.

CDR1 and CDR2 are read off the germline V gene as SGHRS and YFSETQ. V loses 2 bases, J loses 3 bases, and the germline ends lie 6 bases apart. Counted from cysteine to phenylalanine, this CDR3 has 12 amino acids. Only the CDR3 region is kept as DNA, spanning 36 bases read in frame from base 1. The sequencing input was PBMCs. The chain links TRBV5-1 with TRBJ2-7, and possibly TRBD2, on 6 matching bases. The receptor comes from a man aged 40-50 years in good health and CMV-seropositive. The nucleotide sequence reads TGCGCCAGCAGCTTTAGCGGCTACGAGCAGTACTTC. Its protein product is CASSFSGYEQYF.